The TCR beta chain under discussion was sequenced for a study of blood T cell repertoires in COVID-19. Study in general: Acute-phase and convalescent COVID-19 samples originated in the United States, Italy and Spain.

Seattle patients were enrolled while actively infected and followed longitudinally. V lost 11 bases and J lost 3, with 20 bases in between. In germline, CDR1 is MNHNY, CDR2 SVGAGI (reference sequence). This CDR3 contains 15 residues. TCRdb's copy holds only in-frame clones and misses some; the assay was immunoSEQ multiplex PCR. The data hold tens of thousands of clones, with around nine tenths observed a single time. The sample comprised peripheral blood. This clonotype was sampled from an older woman with COVID-19, enrolled during active disease. The rearrangement links TRBV6-6 to TRBJ2-1; D possibly corresponds to TRBD2 (6 bases). In nucleotides, the CDR3 is TGTGCCTCCATTCTAGGCGGGAATAACTACAATGAGCAGTTCTTC. This sequence encodes CASILGGNNYNEQFF.